One sample yielded the 15 T cell receptor beta chains listed below, sequenced in a study of vaccination and CD4 T cells after COVID-19. Treatment: roughly nine-day PBMC culture with coronavirus spike peptide pools or control peptides (ViraFEST assay). Their cognate antigens are unknown. Sequenced with the Oncomine TCR Beta short-read assay was DNA taken from cultured CD4+ T cells. TCRdb reprocessed the PCR reads via MiXCR and lists one record per CDR3 protein. Of roughly 12,000 distinct CDR3 sequences detected, 55% to 75% appear once; the ten largest clones hold over 10%. The sequencing input was CD4+ T cells from blood, cultured in vitro. The receptor source for this set is a human donor who had recovered from COVID-19.

The chain couples TRBV7-9 to TRBJ1-3; 7 nucleotides align to TRBD1. Trimming at V came to 5 bases and at J to 0 bases, leaving 13 bases not matched to a gene. The CDR3 spans 18 residues. The germline V gene encodes CDR1 SEHNR and CDR2 FQNEAQ (reference sequence). The CDR3 sequence: CASSRGLTGTGSGNTIYF. The CDR3 DNA sequence: TGTGCCAGCAGCAGGGGGCTCACAGGAACGGGCTCTGGAAACACCATATATTTT. Filled out from reference TRBV7-9 and TRBJ1-3, the complete variable domain reads DTGVSQNPRHKITKRGQNVTFRCDPISEHNRLYWYRQTLGQGPEFLTYFQNEAQLEKSRLLSDRFSAERPKGSFSTLEIQRTEQGDSAMYLCASSRGLTGTGSGNTIYFGEGSWLTVV.

This chain joins TRBV5-4 and TRBJ1-2; a possible D gene is TRBD1 (5 bases). Per the germline V gene, CDR1 is SGHNT and CDR2 is YYREEE (reference sequence). The CDR3 is made up of 13 amino acids. Between the trimmed V and J ends, which lost 3 bases and 8 bases, there was a span of 14 bases. The CDR3 region has the DNA TGTGCCAGCAGCTGGGGGGGGAGCTGGGGCTACACCTTC. This codes for CASSWGGSWGYTF.

The chain is built from TRBV27 and TRBJ1-1; D may be TRBD1 (5 bases). The CDR3 loop spans 16 amino acids. V lost 4 bases and J lost 4, with 19 bases in between. Germline V gene data show CDR1 as MNHEY and CDR2 as SMNVEV (reference sequence). The CDR3 nucleotides are TGTGCCAGCAGTTCCCCCGGGGGGAAGGATGGCACTGAAGCTTTCTTT. Residues: CASSSPGGKDGTEAFF.

The J gene is TRBJ2-5, the V gene TRBV27, with 11 bases fitting TRBD2. After removal of 4 bases from V and 4 bases from J, the junction contained 5 bases not matched to a gene. This CDR3 region has 15 residues. Per germline, CDR1 MNHEY and CDR2 SMNVEV (reference sequence). This chain's CDR3 is CASSSTSGSRETQYF. CDR3 DNA: TGTGCCAGCAGTTCCACTAGCGGGAGTAGAGAGACCCAGTACTTC.

This clonotype was counted only a few times. The J gene is TRBJ2-3, the V gene TRBV20-1; TRBD2 matches 12 bases. Trimming cost V 6 bases and J 4 bases; bases outside gene matches: 8. This CDR3 has 15 residues. Germline lookup yields CDR1 DFQATT and CDR2 SNEGSKA (reference sequence). The chain's CDR3 is CSAIASGRAPDTQYF. The CDR3 region has the DNA TGCAGTGCAATAGCTAGCGGGAGGGCCCCAGATACGCAGTATTTT.

The CDR3 DNA is TGTGCCAGCAGTTACTCCCTTCAGGGGGGCGCCTACAATGAGCAGTTCTTC. Amino acids: CASSYSLQGGAYNEQFF. The chain is built from TRBV6-5 and TRBJ2-1, with D possibly TRBD1 on 7 matching bases. The germline gives CDR1 MNHEY, CDR2 SVGAGI. Trimming removed 0 bases at V and 2 bases at J, with 14 bases between. This CDR3 is 17 amino acids long.

The gene calls are TRBV12-3 or TRBV12-4 and TRBJ2-5; D is unresolved. The V and J ends lost 3 bases and 3 bases respectively, with 14 bases between them. The CDR3 sequence is 15 residues long. CDR3 nucleotides: TGTGCCAGCAGTTTTGGTGACAATGGGAAAGAGACCCAGTACTTC. Translated, it gives CASSFGDNGKETQYF.

This rearrangement joins TRBV10-3 to TRBJ2-5, with D possibly being TRBD1 or TRBD2 (5 bases each). From germline, CDR1 is ENHRY and CDR2 SYGVKD. V was trimmed by 8 bases and J by 5 bases, leaving 9 bases between them. This CDR3 has 11 residues. CDR3 sequence reads: CAIGTEETQYF. As DNA, the CDR3 is TGTGCCATCGGGACGGAGGAGACCCAGTACTTC.

V gene TRBV6-1 combines with J gene TRBJ2-2; D is perhaps TRBD1 (7 bases). Germline CDR1 and CDR2: MNHNS and SASEGT. Trimming pared 5 bases from V and 4 bases from J, leaving 11 bases between. The CDR3 is made up of 14 amino acids. CDR3 loop: CASSQGEATGELFF. The DNA for the CDR3 is TGTGCCAGCAGTCAGGGGGAGGCCACCGGGGAGCTGTTTTTT.

The chain has TRBV27 and TRBJ1-2, with a possible D match to TRBD1 (6 bases). This CDR3 is built from 13 residues. V was clipped by 3 bases and J by 8 bases, with 13 bases between them. CDR1 is MNHEY, CDR2 SMNVEV, per germline (reference sequence). For the CDR3, the DNA is TGTGCCAGCAGTTTCACAGGGTACGGGGGCTACACCTTC. Residues: CASSFTGYGGYTF.

The V call is TRBV6-1, the J call TRBJ2-1; 11 bases fit TRBD2. This CDR3 region has 14 residues. CDR1 MNHNS and CDR2 SASEGT come from the germline V gene. V shed 5 bases and J 6 bases; nucleotides not matched to a gene: 3. This CDR3 is CASSRGLAANEQFF. CDR3 nucleotide sequence: TGTGCCAGCAGTAGGGGACTAGCGGCCAATGAGCAGTTCTTC.

The V and J genes are TRBV12-3 or TRBV12-4 and TRBJ2-3, with 10 positions matching TRBD1. The V segment lost 8 bases and the J segment 4 bases; nucleotides outside the gene matches: 9. The CDR3 is 15 residues long. CDR3 nucleotide sequence: TGTGCCAGCCATTACGGGACAGGGGTTCCAGATACGCAGTATTTT. It translates to CASHYGTGVPDTQYF.

This chain joins TRBV6-1 and TRBJ1-2, with TRBD1 identical over 7 bases. With 6 bases clipped from V and 10 bases from J, the junction kept 11 bases outside the gene matches. The CDR3 covers 13 residues. Looked up from germline, CDR1 is MNHNS and CDR2 is SASEGT. The CDR3: CASRREGGADYTF. The CDR3 DNA follows: TGTGCCAGCAGGAGGGAAGGGGGCGCTGACTACACCTTC.

J is TRBJ1-6 and V is TRBV20-1; 7 positions match TRBD1. Germline lookup yields CDR1 DFQATT and CDR2 SNEGSKA (reference sequence). This CDR3 is built from 14 residues. V dropped 6 bases and J dropped 13; count of bases not matched to a gene: 15. This CDR3 is CSASDDRAQGPLHF. The CDR3, as DNA: TGCAGTGCATCCGATGACAGGGCGCAGGGTCCCCTCCACTTT.

This clonotype was observed a single time. This chain links TRBV11-2 with TRBJ2-3; D unclear. This CDR3 has 12 amino acids. CDR1 is SGHAT, CDR2 FQNNGV, per germline. The V gene lost 1 base and the J gene lost 4 bases, with 3 bases spanning the gap. CDR3 residues: CASSLGSDTQYF. CDR3 sequence (DNA): TGTGCCAGCAGCTTAGGGTCAGATACGCAGTATTTT.